The source of this T cell receptor beta chain is a study of blood T cell repertoires in COVID-19. For the study at large: Acute and convalescent COVID-19 samples came from the United States, Italy and Spain.

With 1 base removed from V and 5 bases from J, the gap between germline ends came to 17 bases. CDR3 size: 16 residues. Germline lookup yields CDR1 KGHSH and CDR2 LQKENI. Sequencing used immunoSEQ multiplex PCR; TCRdb keeps in-frame clones, though not all of them. The profile shows 110,000 to 150,000 clones, approximately 80% of them singletons. V gene TRBV18 combines with J gene TRBJ1-1; no clear D. The receptor was isolated from a woman aged 45-60 years who had recovered from COVID-19. The sequencing input was PBMCs or T cells enriched from blood (not recorded which). CDR3 amino acids: CASSPRNTAGGTEAFF. Here the CDR3 DNA reads TGTGCCAGCTCACCACGAAATACAGCGGGCGGGACTGAAGCTTTCTTT.